This TCR beta chain was recovered during a study of OX40 agonist ivuxolimab in advanced cancers. Study information: Prior anti-PD-1, anti-PD-L1 or anti-CTLA-4 therapy was allowed; approximately 40% had some. Points from the study as a whole: Relative to CD4+, CD8+ T cells held more expanded clones on average. Both CD4+ and CD8+ T cell populations in blood had undergone clonal expansion by week 6 at 0.1 to 3.0 mg/kg.

Regarding this clone: Antigen unknown.

The assay was immunoSEQ multiplex PCR, and TCRdb's table has in-frame clones only and misses some. The sample carries approximately 62,000 clones, roughly nine tenths recorded once. The CDR3 runs 13 residues. Deletions cut 4 bases from V and 4 bases from J, with 11 bases between. Germline V gene lookup returns CDR1 MNHNS and CDR2 SASEGT. The gene calls are TRBV6-1 and TRBJ2-7; the D is unclear. This TCR derives from an adult with an advanced solid tumor such as melanoma, head and neck, liver or kidney cancer. Sequenced here: CD4+ or CD8+ T cells sorted from blood, sampled in a trial of the OX40 agonist ivuxolimab. The CDR3, as DNA: TGTGCCAGCAGTGCCTCTATAGTATACGAGCAGTACTTC. The encoded protein is CASSASIVYEQYF.